This entry describes one T cell receptor (beta chain). The antigen is undetermined. This sample stems from a study of T cell repertoires in cytomegalovirus infection. Study at large: CMV infection plus the matching HLA type was flagged by public TCR beta signatures. Study results and limitations: HLA-C-restricted CMV-specific TCR beta clonotypes prevailed in the ex vivo response. Cumulated frequencies of public TCR beta families served to identify carriers of CMV plus the relevant HLA.

CDR3 length: 15 amino acids. Per germline, CDR1 SGHTA and CDR2 FQGNSA. The V segment lost 2 bases and the J segment 2 bases; nucleotides outside the gene matches: 6. TCRdb itself ran the reads through MiXCR, one entry per CDR3 protein. The sample records some 320,000 distinct CDR3 sequences, about 27% being singletons. The V and J genes are TRBV7-2 and TRBJ2-7; 7 bases match TRBD2. Sequences were derived from cultured PBMCs, sampled from culture after CMV antigen stimulation. The TCR originated in a human donor in good health (CMV status not recorded). Some clones in this sample may be carry-over from other donors' samples. CDR3 sequence (DNA): TGTGCCAGCAGCTTAAGCCTAGCGGTTCCCTACGAGCAGTACTTC. As protein: CASSLSLAVPYEQYF. The whole variable domain, remainder taken from reference TRBV7-2 and TRBJ2-7, is GAGVSQSPSNKVTEKGKDVELRCDPISGHTALYWYRQSLGQGLEFLIYFQGNSAPDKSGLPSDRFSAERTGGSVSTLTIQRTQQEDSAVYLCASSLSLAVPYEQYFGPGTRLTVT.